The 28 T cell receptor beta chains reported below all come from one sample, sequenced in a study of control samples from healthy donors and cancer patients. TCRdb's table, derived via immunoSEQ multiplex PCR, lists solely in-frame clones and lacks some. The sample holds roughly 39,000 clones, about 90% seen once. The sample taken for sequencing was blood. The receptor set was obtained from a woman in her forties or fifties in good health.

This chain connects TRBV18 to TRBJ1-1; no definite D call. The germline V gene has CDR1 KGHSH and CDR2 LQKENI. The CDR3 runs 14 residues. The germline V and J ends were trimmed by 1 base and 1 base, with 7 bases remaining between them. CDR3 sequence (DNA): TGTGCCAGCTCACCACGGGTAGGGAACACTGAAGCTTTCTTT. This translates into CASSPRVGNTEAFF.

The chain links TRBV5-4 to TRBJ1-1, with D possibly being TRBD1 (5 bases). Germline V lookup: CDR1 SGHNT, CDR2 YYREEE (reference sequence). V was cut by 4 bases and J by 11 bases, with 24 bases left in between. The CDR3 has 15 amino acids. This chain's CDR3 is CASSVSPRTGGAAFF. CDR3 nucleotides: TGTGCCAGCAGCGTTTCCCCTCGGACGGGGGGAGCGGCTTTCTTT.

The rearrangement joins TRBV11-2 to TRBJ1-5, with 10 bases that match TRBD1. V trimming: 3 bases; J trimming: 2 bases; junction bases outside the gene matches: 13. The CDR3 has 19 amino acids. Germline CDR1 reads SGHAT; CDR2 reads FQNNGV. The CDR3 loop is CASSLGPDRGSGGNQPQHF. The CDR3 coding sequence is TGTGCCAGCAGCTTGGGGCCGGACAGGGGGAGTGGAGGCAATCAGCCCCAGCATTTT.

The CDR3 region has the DNA TGCAGCGTTGACAGGGGCAATGAGCAGTTCTTC. It encodes CSVDRGNEQFF. The chain links TRBV29-1 to TRBJ2-1, with a possible D match to TRBD1 (6 bases). V was clipped by 3 bases and J by 6 bases, with 6 bases between them. The CDR3 totals 11 residues. Germline V gene data show CDR1 as SQVTM and CDR2 as ANQGSEA.

This chain uses TRBV29-1 with TRBJ2-3, with D possibly TRBD2 on 7 matching bases. The CDR3 is 14 residues long. The V end was cut by 3 bases, the J end by 2 bases, with 12 bases between. CDR1 and CDR2 (germline): SQVTM, ANQGSEA. This chain's CDR3 is CSVEDSGDTDTQYF. For the CDR3, the DNA is TGCAGCGTTGAGGACAGCGGGGACACAGATACGCAGTATTTT.

The chain employs TRBV7-2 and TRBJ2-3; D remains unclear. Germline lookup yields CDR1 SGHTA and CDR2 FQGNSA. The V end lost 3 bases, the J end lost 2 bases, and 6 bases lay between the germline ends. The CDR3 is made up of 13 amino acids. The CDR3 spells CASSFRDTDTQYF. CDR3 coding DNA: TGTGCCAGCAGCTTTAGGGACACAGATACGCAGTATTTT. The full variable domain, its missing parts supplied by reference TRBV7-2 and TRBJ2-3, is GAGVSQSPSNKVTEKGKDVELRCDPISGHTALYWYRQSLGQGLEFLIYFQGNSAPDKSGLPSDRFSAERTGGSVSTLTIQRTQQEDSAVYLCASSFRDTDTQYFGPGTRLTVL.

CDR3 sequence (DNA): TGTGCCAGCAGCCGGGACAGGGACGCCTATGGCTACACCTTC. It encodes CASSRDRDAYGYTF. The rearrangement uses TRBV7-3 and TRBJ1-2; 9 nucleotides align to TRBD1. The CDR3 contains 14 residues. The J segment lost 4 bases and the V segment lost 5 bases, leaving 5 bases of the junction unmatched. CDR1 SGHTA and CDR2 FQGTGA come from the germline V gene.

This clone was observed a single time. This chain links TRBV7-9 with TRBJ1-1; 7 bases match TRBD1. The junction had 9 bases not matched to a gene; V was cut back by 4 bases and J by 4 bases. The CDR3 is 15 residues long. Germline V gene sequence: CDR1 SEHNR, CDR2 FQNEAQ (reference sequence). DNA of the CDR3: TGTGCCAGCAGCTCCGTGACAGGGAAGGGCACTGAAGCTTTCTTT. This sequence encodes CASSSVTGKGTEAFF. Filled out from reference TRBV7-9 and TRBJ1-1, the complete variable domain reads DTGVSQNPRHKITKRGQNVTFRCDPISEHNRLYWYRQTLGQGPEFLTYFQNEAQLEKSRLLSDRFSAERPKGSFSTLEIQRTEQGDSAMYLCASSSVTGKGTEAFFGQGTRLTVV.

The V and J genes are TRBV5-1 and TRBJ1-2, with D maybe TRBD1 (6 bases). V was pared by 3 bases and J by 4 bases, with 19 bases between. This CDR3 region has 16 residues. The germline V gene encodes CDR1 SGHRS and CDR2 YFSETQ. The CDR3 region has the DNA TGCGCCAGCAGCTCGCCGGGGGGCGGGGATGGCTATGGCTACACCTTC. As protein: CASSSPGGGDGYGYTF.

V and J are TRBV14 and TRBJ1-6; no clear D gene. V was trimmed by 4 bases and J by 7 bases, leaving 5 bases between them. Germline-derived CDR1 and CDR2 are SGHDN and FVKESK. The CDR3 spans 12 residues. The CDR3 DNA is TGTGCCAGCAGCCGTCTAAATTCACCCCTCCACTTT. This gives the protein CASSRLNSPLHF.

The chain recombines TRBV27 with TRBJ2-1; 10 bases fit TRBD1. CDR1 is MNHEY, CDR2 SMNVEV, per germline (reference sequence). The CDR3 consists of 15 residues. V was pared by 6 bases and J by 7 bases, with 9 bases of the junction left unmatched. CDR3 loop: CASRPGQGGFNEQFF. As DNA, the CDR3 is TGTGCCAGCAGACCTGGACAGGGGGGTTTTAATGAGCAGTTCTTC.

The rearrangement links TRBV6-2 or TRBV6-3 to TRBJ2-1, with TRBD1 matching 8 bases. Per the germline V gene, CDR1 is MNHEY and CDR2 is SVGEGT. V lost 5 bases and J lost 3; bases outside the gene matches: 6. This CDR3 has 15 residues. The CDR3 loop reads CASSDRTGRYNEQFF. The DNA for the CDR3 is TGTGCCAGCAGTGACCGGACAGGGCGCTACAATGAGCAGTTCTTC.

The chain uses TRBV19 and TRBJ2-3; 9 bases fit TRBD2. CDR1 is LNHDA and CDR2 is SQIVND in the germline V gene (reference sequence). The J segment lost 1 base and the V segment lost 4 bases, leaving 6 bases of the junction unmatched. This CDR3 has 16 amino acids. CDR3: CASSSGGAKGTDTQYF. In nucleotides, the CDR3 is TGTGCCAGTAGTAGCGGGGGGGCAAAGGGCACAGATACGCAGTATTTT. Together with reference TRBV19 and TRBJ2-3, the CDR3 gives the full variable domain: DGGITQSPKYLFRKEGQNVTLSCEQNLNHDAMYWYRQDPGQGLRLIYYSQIVNDFQKGDIAEGYSVSREKKESFPLTVTSAQKNPTAFYLCASSSGGAKGTDTQYFGPGTRLTVL.

The CDR3 DNA follows: TGCGCCAGCAGCTTGGTGACAGGGGACGTCCGTTATGGCTACACCTTC. Its translation: CASSLVTGDVRYGYTF. The chain couples TRBV5-1 to TRBJ1-2, with 8 nucleotides matching TRBD1. The germline V gene has CDR1 SGHRS and CDR2 YFSETQ. The V gene end was trimmed by 0 bases and the J gene end by 5 bases; junction bases not matched to a gene: 9. The length of the CDR3 is 16 residues.

This chain connects TRBV28 to TRBJ1-4; D unclear. CDR3 length equals 13 residues. Germline loops: CDR1 MDHEN, CDR2 SYDVKM. Trimming left V 7 bases short and J 5 bases short, with 11 bases between. CDR3 nucleotides: TGTGCCAGCACCGTACGGTTAAATGAAAAACTGTTTTTT. Translating it yields CASTVRLNEKLFF. Together with reference TRBV28 and TRBJ1-4, the CDR3 gives the full variable domain: DVKVTQSSRYLVKRTGEKVFLECVQDMDHENMFWYRQDPGLGLRLIYFSYDVKMKEKGDIPEGYSVSREKKERFSLILESASTNQTSMYLCASTVRLNEKLFFGSGTQLSVL.

This clone was detected a few times. The genes are TRBV5-1 and TRBJ2-1; D is uncertain. V was cut by 4 bases and J by 0 bases, with 11 bases left in between. Germline V gene sequence: CDR1 SGHRS, CDR2 YFSETQ. CDR3 length: 15 amino acids. The CDR3 nucleotides read TGCGCCAGCAGCAACGCTTTGAGCTCCTACAATGAGCAGTTCTTC. Amino acid sequence: CASSNALSSYNEQFF.

A single count supports this clone. This sequence joins TRBV6-6 and TRBJ1-6; TRBD1 matches at 7 bases. The CDR3 runs 14 residues. Germline assignment: CDR1 MNHNY and CDR2 SVGAGI (reference sequence). J lost 7 bases, V lost 6 bases, and 6 bases had no gene match. Here the CDR3 reads CASRTSGGNSPLHF. CDR3 sequence (DNA): TGTGCCAGCAGGACGTCAGGGGGGAATTCACCCCTCCACTTT.

The chain uses TRBV6-4 and TRBJ2-4, with TRBD2 identical over 7 bases. The V and J ends lost 2 bases and 8 bases, in that order; junction bases with no gene match: 0. Germline V lookup: CDR1 MRHNA, CDR2 SNTAGT. The CDR3 extends over 12 amino acids. The DNA for the CDR3 is TGTGCCAGCAGTGACGGGGGGGACATTCAGTACTTC. Its translation is CASSDGGDIQYF.

This chain links TRBV10-1 with TRBJ1-6; tentative D call: TRBD1 (5 bases). Germline CDR1 and CDR2: WNHNN and SYGVQD (reference sequence). V gave up 6 bases and J gave up 8 bases, with 11 bases separating them. The CDR3 is made up of 13 amino acids. In nucleotides, the CDR3 is TGCGCCAGCAGGTACGGGGGGTATTCACCCCTCCACTTT. Translation: CASRYGGYSPLHF.

With regard to this clone: A read error may account for a junction end that differs from germline. The chain employs TRBV18 and TRBJ2-4; D uncertain. This CDR3 contains 16 residues. Per the germline V gene, CDR1 is KGHSH and CDR2 is LQKENI. In DNA, the CDR3 is TGTGCCAGCTCATCACCGAACAAACTAGCCAAAAACATTCAGTACTTC. Amino acid sequence: CASSSPNKLAKNIQYF.

The CDR3 coding sequence is TGTGCCAGCAGTTCCTCCCCTCTCCCGACGGATGACTATGGCTACACCTTC. This codes for CASSSSPLPTDDYGYTF. The chain has TRBV28 and TRBJ1-2; D remains ambiguous. Germline V gene data show CDR1 as MDHEN and CDR2 as SYDVKM. V was pared by 4 bases and J by 3 bases, with 21 bases between. This CDR3 has 17 amino acids.

The chain couples TRBV28 to TRBJ1-5, with 10 nucleotides matching TRBD1. Trimming at V came to 9 bases and at J to 3 bases, leaving 5 bases not matched to a gene. The CDR3 extends over 14 amino acids. Looked up from germline, CDR1 is MDHEN and CDR2 is SYDVKM. Here the CDR3 reads CASKTGGVNQPQHF. CDR3 bases: TGTGCCAGTAAGACAGGGGGCGTCAATCAGCCCCAGCATTTT.

The chain has TRBV7-2 and TRBJ1-2; D is possibly TRBD1 (5 bases). Germline V lookup: CDR1 SGHTA, CDR2 FQGNSA. There are 14 residues in the CDR3. Trimming shortened V by 1 base and J by 4 bases, and 10 bases separated the two germline ends. CDR3 amino acids: CASSLDSGTYGYTF. Here the CDR3 DNA reads TGTGCCAGCAGCTTAGATAGCGGGACCTATGGCTACACCTTC.

The chain joins TRBV2 to TRBJ2-1; TRBD2 agrees at 10 bases. CDR1 and CDR2 from the germline V gene are SNHLY and FYNNEI. The CDR3 totals 15 residues. With V trimmed by 6 bases and J by 8 bases, 10 bases remained unmatched. Here the CDR3 DNA reads TGTGCCAGCAGACAAAGCGGGGGGGCAAAGGATGAGCAGTTCTTC. The encoded protein is CASRQSGGAKDEQFF.

The chain recombines TRBV18 with TRBJ2-1; D is possibly TRBD1 or TRBD2 (5 bases each). CDR1 and CDR2 from the germline V gene are KGHSH and LQKENI. V was pared by 0 bases and J by 6 bases, with 12 bases between. The CDR3 sequence is 15 residues long. Here the CDR3 reads CASSPPGRAGNEQFF. The CDR3, as DNA: TGTGCCAGCTCACCACCCGGCAGGGCGGGCAATGAGCAGTTCTTC.

About this clone: One end of the junction is discordant with germline, which a read error may explain. The genes are TRBV7-2 and TRBJ2-7; tentatively, D is TRBD2 (6 bases). Germline CDR1 and CDR2: SGHTA and FQGNSA. This CDR3 is 16 amino acids long. The CDR3 DNA reads as TGTGCCAGCAGTTTAGATCCCCCCAGTTTCGGGGGCGAGCAGTACTTC. It codes for CASSLDPPSFGGEQYF.

This chain uses TRBV6-6 with TRBJ1-5, with 9 bases that match TRBD1. The CDR3 has 15 amino acids. Germline CDR1 reads MNHNY; CDR2 reads SVGAGI (reference sequence). With 5 bases clipped from V and 7 bases from J, the junction kept 9 bases outside the gene matches. DNA for the CDR3: TGTGCCAGCAGTGATCCGGGACAGGGAGACCAGCCCCAGCATTTT. Its protein product is CASSDPGQGDQPQHF.

The gene calls are TRBV7-2 and TRBJ1-2, with D possibly being TRBD1 (5 bases). V lost 5 bases and J 2 bases, leaving 15 bases between the germline ends. Germline lookup yields CDR1 SGHTA and CDR2 FQGNSA. The CDR3 contains 15 residues. The CDR3 region has the DNA TGTGCCAGCAGCGACCGTGGGACGGGAAACTATGGCTACACCTTC. Residues: CASSDRGTGNYGYTF.